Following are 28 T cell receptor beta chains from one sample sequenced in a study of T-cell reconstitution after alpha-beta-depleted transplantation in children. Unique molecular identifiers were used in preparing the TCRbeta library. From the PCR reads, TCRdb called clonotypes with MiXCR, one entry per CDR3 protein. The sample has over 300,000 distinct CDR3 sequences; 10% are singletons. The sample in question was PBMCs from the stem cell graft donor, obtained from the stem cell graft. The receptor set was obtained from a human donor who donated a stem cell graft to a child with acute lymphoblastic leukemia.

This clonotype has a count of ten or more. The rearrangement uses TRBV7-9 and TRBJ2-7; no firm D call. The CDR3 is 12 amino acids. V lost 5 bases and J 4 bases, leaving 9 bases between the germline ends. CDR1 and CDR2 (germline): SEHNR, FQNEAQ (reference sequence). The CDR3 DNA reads TGTGCCAGCAGCGATCAATATTACGAGCAGTACTTC. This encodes CASSDQYYEQYF.

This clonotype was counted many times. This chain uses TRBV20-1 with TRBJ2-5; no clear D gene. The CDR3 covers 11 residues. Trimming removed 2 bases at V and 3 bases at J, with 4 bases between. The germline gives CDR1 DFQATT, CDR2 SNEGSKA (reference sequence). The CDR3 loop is CSARSEETQYF. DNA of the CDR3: TGCAGTGCTAGATCCGAAGAGACCCAGTACTTC.

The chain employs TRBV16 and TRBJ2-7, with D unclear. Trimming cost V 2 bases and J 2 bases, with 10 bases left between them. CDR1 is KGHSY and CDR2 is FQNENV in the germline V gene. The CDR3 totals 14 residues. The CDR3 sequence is CASSQGPPTYEQYF. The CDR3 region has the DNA TGTGCCAGCAGCCAAGGGCCCCCTACCTACGAGCAGTACTTC.

DNA for the CDR3: TGCAGTTCATCGCTGGATACGCAGTATTTT. It specifies CSSSLDTQYF. This chain joins TRBV20-1 and TRBJ2-3; D ambiguous. Trimming took 8 bases from V and 6 from J, leaving 9 bases between them. CDR1 is DFQATT, CDR2 SNEGSKA, per germline (reference sequence). This CDR3 comprises 10 residues.

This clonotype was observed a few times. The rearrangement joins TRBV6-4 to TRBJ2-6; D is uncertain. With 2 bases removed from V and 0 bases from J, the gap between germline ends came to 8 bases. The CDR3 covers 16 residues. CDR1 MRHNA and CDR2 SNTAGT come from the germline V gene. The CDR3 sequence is CASSDGESSGANVLTF. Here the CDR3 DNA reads TGTGCCAGCAGTGACGGAGAGAGCTCTGGGGCCAACGTCCTGACTTTC.

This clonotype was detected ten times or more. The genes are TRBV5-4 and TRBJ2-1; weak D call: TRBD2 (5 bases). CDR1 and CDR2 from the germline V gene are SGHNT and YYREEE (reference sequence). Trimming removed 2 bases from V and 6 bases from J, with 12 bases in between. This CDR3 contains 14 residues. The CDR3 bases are TGTGCCAGCAGCTTACGGGGATTCGGCAATGAGCAGTTCTTC. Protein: CASSLRGFGNEQFF. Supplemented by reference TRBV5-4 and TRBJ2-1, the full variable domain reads ETGVTQSPTHLIKTRGQQVTLRCSSQSGHNTVSWYQQALGQGPQFIFQYYREEENGRGNFPPRFSGLQFPNYSSELNVNALELDDSALYLCASSLRGFGNEQFFGPGTRLTVL.

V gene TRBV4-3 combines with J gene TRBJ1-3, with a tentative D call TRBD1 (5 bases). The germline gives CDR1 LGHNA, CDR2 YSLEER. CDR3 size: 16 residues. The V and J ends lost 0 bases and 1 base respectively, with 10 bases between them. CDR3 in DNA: TGCGCCAGCAGCCAAGATCCGGGGCTATCTGGAAACACCATATATTTT. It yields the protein CASSQDPGLSGNTIYF.

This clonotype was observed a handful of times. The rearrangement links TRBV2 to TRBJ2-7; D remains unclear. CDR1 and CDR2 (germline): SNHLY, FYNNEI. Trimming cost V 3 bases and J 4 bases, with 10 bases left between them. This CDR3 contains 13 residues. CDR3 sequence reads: CASSDGPLYEQYF. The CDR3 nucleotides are TGTGCCAGCAGTGACGGTCCCCTATACGAGCAGTACTTC.

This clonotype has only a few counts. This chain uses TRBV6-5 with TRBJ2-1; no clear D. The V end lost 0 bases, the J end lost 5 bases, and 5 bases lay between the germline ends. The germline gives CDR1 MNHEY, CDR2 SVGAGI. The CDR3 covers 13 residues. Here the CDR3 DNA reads TGTGCCAGCAGTTACTCGGGGAACAATGAGCAGTTCTTC. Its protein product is CASSYSGNNEQFF.

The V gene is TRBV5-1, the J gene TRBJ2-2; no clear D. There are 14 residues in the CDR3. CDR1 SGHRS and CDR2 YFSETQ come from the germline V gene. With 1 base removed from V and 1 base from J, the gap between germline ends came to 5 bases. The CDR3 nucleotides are TGCGCCAGCAGCTTGTCTCAGAACACCGGGGAGCTGTTTTTT. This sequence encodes CASSLSQNTGELFF. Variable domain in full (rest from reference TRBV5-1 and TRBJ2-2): KAGVTQTPRYLIKTRGQQVTLSCSPISGHRSVSWYQQTPGQGLQFLFEYFSETQRNKGNFPGRFSGRQFSNSRSEMNVSTLELGDSALYLCASSLSQNTGELFFGEGSRLTVL.

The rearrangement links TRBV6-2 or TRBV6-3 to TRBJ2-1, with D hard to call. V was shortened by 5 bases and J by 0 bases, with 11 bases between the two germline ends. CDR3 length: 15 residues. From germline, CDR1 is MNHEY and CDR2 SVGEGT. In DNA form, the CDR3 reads TGTGCCAGCAGTCCACAGCGAAGCTCCTACAATGAGCAGTTCTTC. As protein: CASSPQRSSYNEQFF.

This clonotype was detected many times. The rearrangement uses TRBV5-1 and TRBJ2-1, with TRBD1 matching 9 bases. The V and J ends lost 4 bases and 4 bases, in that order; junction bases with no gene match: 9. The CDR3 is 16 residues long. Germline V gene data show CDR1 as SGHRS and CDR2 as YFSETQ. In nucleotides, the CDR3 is TGCGCCAGCAGCGAGACGACAGGGGGTCGATACAATGAGCAGTTCTTC. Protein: CASSETTGGRYNEQFF.

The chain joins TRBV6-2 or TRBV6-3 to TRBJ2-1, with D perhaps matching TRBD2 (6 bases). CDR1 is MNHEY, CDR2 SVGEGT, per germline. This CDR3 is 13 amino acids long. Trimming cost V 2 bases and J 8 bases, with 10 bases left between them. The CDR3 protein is CASSYNWEDEQFF. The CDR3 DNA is TGTGCCAGCAGTTACAACTGGGAGGATGAGCAGTTCTTC.

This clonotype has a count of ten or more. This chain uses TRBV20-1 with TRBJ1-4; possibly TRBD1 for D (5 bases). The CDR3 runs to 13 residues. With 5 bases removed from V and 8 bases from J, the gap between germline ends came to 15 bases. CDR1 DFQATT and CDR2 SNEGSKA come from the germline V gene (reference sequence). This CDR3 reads CSARGQKGEKLFF. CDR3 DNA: TGCAGTGCTCGCGGACAAAAAGGAGAAAAACTGTTTTTT.

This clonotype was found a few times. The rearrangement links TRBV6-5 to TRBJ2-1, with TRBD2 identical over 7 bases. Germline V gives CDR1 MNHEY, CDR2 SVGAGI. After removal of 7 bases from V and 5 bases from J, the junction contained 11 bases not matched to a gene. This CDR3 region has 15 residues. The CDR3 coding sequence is TGTGCCAGCACCTACTGGGACTACGACGACAATGAGCAGTTCTTC. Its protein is CASTYWDYDDNEQFF.

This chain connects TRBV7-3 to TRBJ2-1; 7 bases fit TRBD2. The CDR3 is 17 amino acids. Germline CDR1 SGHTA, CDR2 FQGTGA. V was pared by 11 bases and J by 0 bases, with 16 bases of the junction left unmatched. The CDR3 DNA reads TGTGCCGTCAGGCGGGAGAAGCGCCGAGGCTCCTACAATGAGCAGTTCTTC. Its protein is CAVRREKRRGSYNEQFF.

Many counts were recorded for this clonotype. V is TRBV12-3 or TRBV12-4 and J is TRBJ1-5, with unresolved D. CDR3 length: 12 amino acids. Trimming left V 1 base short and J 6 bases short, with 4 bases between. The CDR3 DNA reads TGTGCCAGCAGTTTAGAGGGTCAGCCCCAGCATTTT. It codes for CASSLEGQPQHF.

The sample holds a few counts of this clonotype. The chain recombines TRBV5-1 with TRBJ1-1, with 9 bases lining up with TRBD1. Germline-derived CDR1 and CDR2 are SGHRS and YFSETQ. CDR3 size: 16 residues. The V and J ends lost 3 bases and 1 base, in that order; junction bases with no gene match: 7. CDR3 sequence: CASSSGQGLGNTEAFF. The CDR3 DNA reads TGCGCCAGCAGCTCGGGACAGGGTCTGGGGAACACTGAAGCTTTCTTT. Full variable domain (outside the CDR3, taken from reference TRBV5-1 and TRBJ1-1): KAGVTQTPRYLIKTRGQQVTLSCSPISGHRSVSWYQQTPGQGLQFLFEYFSETQRNKGNFPGRFSGRQFSNSRSEMNVSTLELGDSALYLCASSSGQGLGNTEAFFGQGTRLTVV.

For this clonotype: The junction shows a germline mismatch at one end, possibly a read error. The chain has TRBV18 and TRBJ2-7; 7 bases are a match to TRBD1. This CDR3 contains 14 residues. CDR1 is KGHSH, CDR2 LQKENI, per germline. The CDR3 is CVSSPGTVEYEQYF. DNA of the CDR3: TGTGTCAGCTCACCCGGGACAGTAGAATACGAGCAGTACTTC. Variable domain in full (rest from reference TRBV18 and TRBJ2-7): NAGVMQNPRHLVRRRGQEARLRCSPMKGHSHVYWYRQLPEEGLKFMVYLQKENIIDESGMPKERFSAEFPKEGPSILRIQQVVRGDSAAYFCVSSPGTVEYEQYFGPGTRLTVT.

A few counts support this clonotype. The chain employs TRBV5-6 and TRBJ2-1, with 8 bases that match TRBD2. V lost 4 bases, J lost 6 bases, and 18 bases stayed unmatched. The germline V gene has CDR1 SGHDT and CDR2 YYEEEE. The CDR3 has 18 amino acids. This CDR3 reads CASSLGAGAGIVGNEQFF. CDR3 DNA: TGTGCCAGCAGCCTGGGAGCGGGGGCGGGGATTGTCGGCAATGAGCAGTTCTTC.

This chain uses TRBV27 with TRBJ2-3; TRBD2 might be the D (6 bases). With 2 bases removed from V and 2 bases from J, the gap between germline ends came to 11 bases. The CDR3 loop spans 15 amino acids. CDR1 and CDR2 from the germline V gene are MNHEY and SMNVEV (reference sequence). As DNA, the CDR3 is TGTGCCAGCAGTTTAGGGCGGGACCCCACAGATACGCAGTATTTT. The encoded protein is CASSLGRDPTDTQYF.

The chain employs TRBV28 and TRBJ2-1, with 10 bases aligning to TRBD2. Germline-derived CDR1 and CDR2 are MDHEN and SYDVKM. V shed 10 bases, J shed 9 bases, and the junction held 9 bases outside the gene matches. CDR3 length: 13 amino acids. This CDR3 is CATHSGRSGEQFF. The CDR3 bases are TGTGCCACCCATAGCGGGAGGTCTGGTGAGCAGTTCTTC. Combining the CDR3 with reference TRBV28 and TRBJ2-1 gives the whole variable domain DVKVTQSSRYLVKRTGEKVFLECVQDMDHENMFWYRQDPGLGLRLIYFSYDVKMKEKGDIPEGYSVSREKKERFSLILESASTNQTSMYLCATHSGRSGEQFFGPGTRLTVL.

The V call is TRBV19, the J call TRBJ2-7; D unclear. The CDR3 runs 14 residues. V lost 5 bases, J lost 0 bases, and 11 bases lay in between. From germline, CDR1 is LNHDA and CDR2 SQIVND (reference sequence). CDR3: CASSSVPNSYEQYF. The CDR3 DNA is TGTGCCAGTAGTTCTGTCCCAAACTCCTACGAGCAGTACTTC.

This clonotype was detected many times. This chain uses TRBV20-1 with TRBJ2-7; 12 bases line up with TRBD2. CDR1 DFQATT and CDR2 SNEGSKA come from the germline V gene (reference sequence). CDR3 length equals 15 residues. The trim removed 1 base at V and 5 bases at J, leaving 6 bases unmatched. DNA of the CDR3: TGCAGTGCTAGAGCCCTAGCGGGAGGGCTCCACGAGCAGTACTTC. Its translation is CSARALAGGLHEQYF.

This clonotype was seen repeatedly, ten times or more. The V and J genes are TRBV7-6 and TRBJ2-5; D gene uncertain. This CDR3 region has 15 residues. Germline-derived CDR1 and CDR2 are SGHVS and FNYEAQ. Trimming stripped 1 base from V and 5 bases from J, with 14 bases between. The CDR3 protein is CASSLVRTARETQYF. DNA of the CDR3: TGTGCCAGCAGCTTAGTTAGGACGGCCCGTGAGACCCAGTACTTC.

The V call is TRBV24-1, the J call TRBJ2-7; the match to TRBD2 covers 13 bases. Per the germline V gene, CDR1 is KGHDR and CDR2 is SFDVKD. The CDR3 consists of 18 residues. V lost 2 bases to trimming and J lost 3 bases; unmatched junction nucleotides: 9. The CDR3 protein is CATSDSSLAGGPHYEQYF. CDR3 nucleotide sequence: TGTGCCACCAGTGATTCATCACTAGCGGGAGGGCCCCACTACGAGCAGTACTTC.

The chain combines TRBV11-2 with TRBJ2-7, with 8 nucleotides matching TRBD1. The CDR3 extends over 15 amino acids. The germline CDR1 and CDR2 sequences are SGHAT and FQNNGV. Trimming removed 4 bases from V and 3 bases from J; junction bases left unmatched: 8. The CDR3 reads CASSSPLDRGYEQYF. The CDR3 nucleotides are TGTGCCAGCAGCTCCCCTCTCGACAGGGGCTACGAGCAGTACTTC.

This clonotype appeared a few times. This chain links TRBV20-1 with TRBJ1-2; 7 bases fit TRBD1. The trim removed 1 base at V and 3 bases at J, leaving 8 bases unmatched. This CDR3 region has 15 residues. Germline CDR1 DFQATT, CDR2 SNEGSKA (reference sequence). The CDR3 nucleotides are TGCAGTGCTAGAGGGACACCGGGACAGCACTATGGCTACACCTTC. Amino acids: CSARGTPGQHYGYTF.